One TCR beta chain is described in this entry. Its antigen is still unknown. This entry comes from a study of regulatory and conventional T cells in RAG deficiency. Profiling relied on immunoSEQ multiplex PCR, and the TCRdb table lists in-frame clones only, not all of them. This table holds about 19,000 clones, roughly 90% found once. Study findings and constraints: Omenn syndrome and CID/AS patients had approximately 100-fold fewer unique Treg TCR beta sequences, versus approximately 9.6-fold elsewhere. Omenn patients showed >75% Treg-Tconv overlap and shorter CDR3 lengths.

Genomic DNA came from blood regulatory T cells gated CD4+ CD25-high CD127-low. These same records also appear under a second study, on regulatory T cells. As that study records: The primer mix had 52 TRBV and 13 TRBJ primers.

The sequenced material came from Tregs sorted from blood. The sequence derives from a human donor in good health.

DNA of the CDR3: TGTGCCAGCAGCGAGGGGACTAGCGGGAGGAGCGGGGAGACCCAGTACTTC. Translating it yields CASSEGTSGRSGETQYF. The chain recombines TRBV7-2 with TRBJ2-5; 15 nucleotides agree with TRBD2. The CDR3 consists of 17 residues. V dropped 5 bases and J dropped 5; count of bases not matched to a gene: 9. Germline CDR1 and CDR2: SGHTA and FQGNSA.